A selection of T cell receptor beta chains follows, all from one sample in a study of shared clonotypes between healthy human individuals. The data were produced by immunoSEQ multiplex PCR, yet TCRdb's version contains in-frame clones alone and is incomplete. The sample has over a million clones; around 78% are singletons. The specimen was memory CD4+ T cells from PBMCs. The receptors here all came from a young man in good health. Some clones in this sample may be carry-over from other donors' samples. CDR3s include the opening cysteine and the closing phenylalanine or tryptophan. A D gene is named only where the DNA matches it firmly. Clone size is shown for a subset of rows, as once, few, many or a class of expanded clone.

DNA | CDR3 | D | V | size | J
TGTGCCAGCCGGCGGGGGTGGAACACTGAAGCTTTCTTT | CASRRGWNTEAFF | . | TRBV2 | . | TRBJ1-1
TGTGCCAGCAGTTACCGATGGAGGGGATTGGATGAAAAACTGTTTTTT | CASSYRWRGLDEKLFF | . | TRBV6-5 | . | TRBJ1-4
TGTGCCAGCAGCGCCGACCGAGATCAGCCCCAGCATTTT | CASSADRDQPQHF | . | TRBV2 | few | TRBJ1-5
TGTGCCAGAAGACTAGCGGGAGTAAGTGAAGATACGCAGTATTTT | CARRLAGVSEDTQYF | TRBD2 | TRBV27 | . | TRBJ2-3
TGTGCCAGCAGTGCCGGGCTCCCGAACACCGGGGAGCTGTTTTTT | CASSAGLPNTGELFF | . | TRBV25-1 | few | TRBJ2-2
TGTGCCAGCAGTTCATTAGCGGGAGCCGGCACAGATACGCAGTATTTT | CASSSLAGAGTDTQYF | TRBD2 | TRBV28 | few | TRBJ2-3
TGCGCCAGCAGCTTGGGGGACTCCGGGAACGAGCAGTACTTC | CASSLGDSGNEQYF | . | TRBV5-1 | few | TRBJ2-7
TGCGCCAGCAGCCAAGATCAGATCCCTCAGCCCCAGCATTTT | CASSQDQIPQPQHF | . | TRBV4-1 | . | TRBJ1-5
TGTGCCAGCAGTTTTAAACCGGGACCCACATCGAGGGAGCAGTACTTC | CASSFKPGPTSREQYF | . | TRBV25-1 | . | TRBJ2-7
TGTGCCAGCAGCTTGTCCCTGAGCTCTGGAAACACCATACATTTT | CASSLSLSSGNTIHF | . | TRBV5-5 | once | TRBJ1-3
TGTGCCAGCAGCTCCCGACTAGAATCGCAGTACTTC | CASSSRLESQYF | . | TRBV7-9 | . | TRBJ2-7
TGTGCCAGCAGGACTGGGCCCCAGCAGTTCTTC | CASRTGPQQFF | . | TRBV6-1 | . | TRBJ2-1
TGTGCCAGCAAGGGGGCGGGACTAGCGGAACTAGCCAAAAACATTCAGTACTTC | CASKGAGLAELAKNIQYF | TRBD2 | TRBV2 | . | TRBJ2-4
TGTGCCAGCAGTGAAGGAAGTGTGTGGCCCCAGCATTTT | CASSEGSVWPQHF | . | TRBV6-1 | . | TRBJ1-5
TGTGCCAGCAGCTTACAGGGGTCTAATCAGCCCCAGCATTTT | CASSLQGSNQPQHF | . | TRBV7-9 | . | TRBJ1-5
TGCGCCAGCAGCTTGGAATCTGGGGGGGCCGGCTACACCTTC | CASSLESGGAGYTF | . | TRBV5-1 | . | TRBJ1-2
TGTGCCAGCAGCTTCAGGGGGACCTCAACTAATGAAAAACTGTTTTTT | CASSFRGTSTNEKLFF | TRBD1 | TRBV28 | . | TRBJ1-4
TGTGCCAGTAGATGGGACAGGGGGGAGCAGCCCCAGCATTTT | CASRWDRGEQPQHF | TRBD1 | TRBV19 | . | TRBJ1-5